The T cell receptor (beta chain) described here comes from a study of CXCR3-negative and CXCR3-positive naive CD8 T cells. Study-level points and caveats: Unlike memory cells, which differed, naive CXCR3-negative and CXCR3-positive cells had similar TRBV-TRBJ usage. CXCR3 expression partially decreased after cryopreservation; most assays used fresh PBMCs. Comparably high diversity was seen in both naive subsets, and much lower diversity in memory CD8+ cells.

Triplicate sorts, around 300,000 cells apiece, were made for each CD8+ T cell subset. Note on this clonotype: Its antigen remains unknown.

The CDR3 runs to 12 residues. CDR1 and CDR2 from the germline V gene are SQVTM and ANQGSEA. UMI labels and 5' RACE were used to prepare the TRB cDNA libraries. TCRdb reprocessed the 5' RACE reads, keeping one entry per CDR3 protein, no DNA. Its listing shows around 34,000 distinct CDR3 sequences. The chain is built from TRBV29-1 and TRBJ2-5; checking the TCRdb D call of TRBD1 is not possible without DNA. The sequencing sample was made of memory CD8+ T cells from blood. This receptor was obtained from a human donor in good health. Some clones in this sample may be carry-over from other donors' samples. The CDR3 reads CSVVQGMETQYF. Supplemented by reference TRBV29-1 and TRBJ2-5, the full variable domain reads SAVISQKPSRDICQRGTSLTIQCQVDSQVTMMFWYRQQPGQSLTLIATANQGSEATYESGFVIDKFPISRPNLTFSTLTVSNMSPEDSSIYLCSVVQGMETQYFGPGTRLLVL.